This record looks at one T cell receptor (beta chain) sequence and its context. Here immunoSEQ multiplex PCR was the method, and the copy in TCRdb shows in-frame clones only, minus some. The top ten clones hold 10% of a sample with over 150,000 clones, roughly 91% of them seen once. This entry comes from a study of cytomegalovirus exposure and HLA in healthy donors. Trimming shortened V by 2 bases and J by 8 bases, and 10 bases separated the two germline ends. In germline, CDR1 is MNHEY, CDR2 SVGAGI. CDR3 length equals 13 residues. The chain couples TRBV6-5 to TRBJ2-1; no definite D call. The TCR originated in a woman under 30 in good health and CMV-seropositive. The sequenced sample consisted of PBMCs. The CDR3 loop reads CASSYRFRDEQFF. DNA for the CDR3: TGTGCCAGCAGTTACCGCTTTCGAGATGAGCAGTTCTTC.